Listed below are T cell receptor beta chains from one sample, sequenced in a study of control samples from healthy donors and cancer patients. Data came from immunoSEQ multiplex PCR; TCRdb stores just in-frame clones and leaves some out. This table has 40,000 to 60,000 clones, 70% to 90% appearing once. Sequencing was done on a sample of PBMCs. These receptors originate from a woman between 45 and 65 years old with lung cancer. Each CDR3 is given with its conserved first and last residue. The order of the fields is clone size, CDR3 length, J gene, V gene, D gene, CDR3 protein, CDR3 DNA. The D gene is left open where the match is weak. Clone size appears in some rows only: once, few, many, or a class for an expanded clone.

clone size: .
CDR3 length: 15
J gene: TRBJ2-2
V gene: TRBV9
D gene: .
CDR3 protein: CASSVVAADTGELFF
CDR3 DNA: TGTGCCAGCAGCGTAGTCGCAGCGGACACCGGGGAGCTGTTTTTT

clone size: .
CDR3 length: 15
J gene: TRBJ2-1
V gene: TRBV7-3
D gene: .
CDR3 protein: CASSFDPSSYNEQFF
CDR3 DNA: TGTGCCAGCAGCTTCGACCCGAGCTCCTACAATGAGCAGTTCTTC

clone size: .
CDR3 length: 14
J gene: TRBJ2-7
V gene: TRBV6-2/TRBV6-3
D gene: .
CDR3 protein: CASTPGIPTYEQYF
CDR3 DNA: TGTGCCAGCACCCCGGGGATTCCGACCTACGAGCAGTACTTC

clone size: .
CDR3 length: 16
J gene: TRBJ1-1
V gene: TRBV18
D gene: TRBD1
CDR3 protein: CASSLYTGQENTEAFF
CDR3 DNA: TGTGCCAGCTCACTATATACGGGACAGGAGAACACTGAAGCTTTCTTT

clone size: once
CDR3 length: 11
J gene: TRBJ2-1
V gene: TRBV20-1
D gene: TRBD1
CDR3 protein: CSARDRDLQFF
CDR3 DNA: TGCAGTGCTAGGGACAGGGATCTGCAGTTCTTC

clone size: .
CDR3 length: 16
J gene: TRBJ1-6
V gene: TRBV27
D gene: .
CDR3 protein: CASSLFGQRRNSPLHF
CDR3 DNA: TGTGCCAGCAGTTTATTCGGACAGCGGCGGAATTCACCCCTCCACTTT

clone size: .
CDR3 length: 13
J gene: TRBJ2-7
V gene: TRBV15
D gene: .
CDR3 protein: CATSRDRSYEQYF
CDR3 DNA: TGTGCCACCAGCAGGGACAGATCCTACGAGCAGTACTTC

clone size: few
CDR3 length: 16
J gene: TRBJ1-6
V gene: TRBV7-9
D gene: TRBD1
CDR3 protein: CASSPTGISYNSPLHF
CDR3 DNA: TGTGCCAGCAGCCCGACAGGGATCTCCTATAATTCACCCCTCCACTTT

clone size: once
CDR3 length: 14
J gene: TRBJ1-2
V gene: TRBV3-1/TRBV3-2
D gene: TRBD1
CDR3 protein: CASSYLTGGNGYTF
CDR3 DNA: TGTGCCAGCAGCTACCTGACAGGGGGCAATGGCTACACCTTC

clone size: .
CDR3 length: 12
J gene: TRBJ1-1
V gene: TRBV7-9
D gene: .
CDR3 protein: CASSKRGAEAFF
CDR3 DNA: TGTGCCAGCTCAAAAAGGGGGGCTGAAGCTTTCTTT

clone size: .
CDR3 length: 12
J gene: TRBJ1-2
V gene: TRBV6-5
D gene: .
CDR3 protein: CASAAFNYGYTF
CDR3 DNA: TGTGCCAGCGCGGCTTTTAACTATGGCTACACCTTC

clone size: .
CDR3 length: 14
J gene: TRBJ1-2
V gene: TRBV6-5
D gene: .
CDR3 protein: CASSSASGTGGYTF
CDR3 DNA: TGTGCCAGCAGTTCTGCCTCCGGGACGGGAGGCTACACCTTC

clone size: .
CDR3 length: 11
J gene: TRBJ1-1
V gene: TRBV6-5
D gene: .
CDR3 protein: CASSSYTEAFF
CDR3 DNA: TGTGCCAGCAGCTCATACACTGAAGCTTTCTTT